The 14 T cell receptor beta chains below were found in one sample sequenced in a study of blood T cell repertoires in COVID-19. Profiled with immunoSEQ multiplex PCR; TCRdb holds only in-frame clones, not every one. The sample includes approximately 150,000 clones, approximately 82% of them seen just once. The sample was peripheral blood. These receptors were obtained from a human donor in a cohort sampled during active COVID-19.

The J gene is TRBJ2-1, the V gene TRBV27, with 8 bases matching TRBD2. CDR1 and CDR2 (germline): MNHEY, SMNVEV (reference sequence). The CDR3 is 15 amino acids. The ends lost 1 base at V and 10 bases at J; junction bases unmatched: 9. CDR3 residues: CASSLLPAGEREQFF. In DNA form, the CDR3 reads TGTGCCAGCAGTTTATTGCCAGCGGGAGAAAGAGAGCAGTTCTTC.

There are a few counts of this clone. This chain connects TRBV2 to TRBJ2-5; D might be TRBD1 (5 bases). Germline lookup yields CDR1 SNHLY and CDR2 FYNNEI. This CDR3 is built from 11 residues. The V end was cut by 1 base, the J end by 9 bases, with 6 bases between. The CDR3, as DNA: TGTGCCAGCAGTGAAGAAGGGGCCCAGTACTTC. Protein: CASSEEGAQYF.

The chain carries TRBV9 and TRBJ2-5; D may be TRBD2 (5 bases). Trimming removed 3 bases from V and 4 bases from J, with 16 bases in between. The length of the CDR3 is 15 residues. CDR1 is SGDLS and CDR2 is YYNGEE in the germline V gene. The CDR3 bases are TGTGCCAGCAGCGCTTTAGCGCTATCCCTAGAGACCCAGTACTTC. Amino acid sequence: CASSALALSLETQYF.

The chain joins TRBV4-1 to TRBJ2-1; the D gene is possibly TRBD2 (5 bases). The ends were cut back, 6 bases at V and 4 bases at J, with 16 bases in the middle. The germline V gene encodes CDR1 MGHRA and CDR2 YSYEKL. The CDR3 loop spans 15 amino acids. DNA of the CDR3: TGCGCCAGCAGGCCAGTCGGGGTACGGTACAATGAGCAGTTCTTC. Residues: CASRPVGVRYNEQFF.

The DNA of the CDR3 is TGCGCCAGCAGCTTACGAACTAGCGGGGAAGGAACAGATACGCAGTATTTT. Encoded protein: CASSLRTSGEGTDTQYF. This chain links TRBV5-1 with TRBJ2-3; 10 nucleotides match TRBD2. V lost 2 bases, J lost 3 bases, and 9 bases stayed unmatched. The germline V gene has CDR1 SGHRS and CDR2 YFSETQ. CDR3 length equals 17 residues.

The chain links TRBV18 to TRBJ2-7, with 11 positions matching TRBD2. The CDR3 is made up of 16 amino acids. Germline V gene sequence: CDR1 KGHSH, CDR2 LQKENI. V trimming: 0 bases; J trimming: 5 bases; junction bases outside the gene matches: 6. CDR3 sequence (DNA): TGTGCCAGCTCACCACCGCCGGGACTAGCGGACCACGAGCAGTACTTC. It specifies CASSPPPGLADHEQYF.

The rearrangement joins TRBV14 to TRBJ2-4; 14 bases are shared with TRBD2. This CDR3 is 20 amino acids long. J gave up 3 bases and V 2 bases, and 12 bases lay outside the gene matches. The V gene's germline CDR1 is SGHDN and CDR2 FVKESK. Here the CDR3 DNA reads TGTGCCAGCAGCCAAAGCCTGGGACTAGCGGGAGTCAAGGGCAAAAACATTCAGTACTTC. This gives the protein CASSQSLGLAGVKGKNIQYF.

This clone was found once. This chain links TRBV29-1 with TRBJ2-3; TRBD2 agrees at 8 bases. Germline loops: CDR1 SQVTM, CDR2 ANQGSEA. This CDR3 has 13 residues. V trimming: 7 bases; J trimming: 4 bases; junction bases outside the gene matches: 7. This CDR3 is CSALSGTADTQYF. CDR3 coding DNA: TGCAGCGCCCTTAGCGGGACCGCAGATACGCAGTATTTT.

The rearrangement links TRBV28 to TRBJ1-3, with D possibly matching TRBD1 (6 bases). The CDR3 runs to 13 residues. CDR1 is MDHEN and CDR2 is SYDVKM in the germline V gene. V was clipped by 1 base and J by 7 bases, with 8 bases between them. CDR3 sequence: CASSLYRVNTIYF. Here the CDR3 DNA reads TGTGCCAGCAGTTTATACAGGGTCAACACCATATATTTT. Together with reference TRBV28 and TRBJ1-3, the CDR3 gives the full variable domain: DVKVTQSSRYLVKRTGEKVFLECVQDMDHENMFWYRQDPGLGLRLIYFSYDVKMKEKGDIPEGYSVSREKKERFSLILESASTNQTSMYLCASSLYRVNTIYFGEGSWLTVV.

CDR3: CASSLSPSGPGLNEQFF. The CDR3, as DNA: TGCGCCAGCAGCTTGTCCCCTAGCGGTCCAGGGTTGAATGAGCAGTTCTTC. V and J are TRBV5-1 and TRBJ2-1; 7 nucleotides line up with TRBD2. CDR1 is SGHRS and CDR2 is YFSETQ in the germline V gene. The CDR3 runs to 17 residues. The ends lost 1 base at V and 7 bases at J; junction bases unmatched: 14.

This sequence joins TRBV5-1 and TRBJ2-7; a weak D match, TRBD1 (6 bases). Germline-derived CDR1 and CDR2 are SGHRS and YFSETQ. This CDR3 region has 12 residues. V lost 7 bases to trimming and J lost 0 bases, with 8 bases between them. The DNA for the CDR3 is TGCGCCAGCCAGGGGAACTCCTACGAGCAGTACTTC. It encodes CASQGNSYEQYF.

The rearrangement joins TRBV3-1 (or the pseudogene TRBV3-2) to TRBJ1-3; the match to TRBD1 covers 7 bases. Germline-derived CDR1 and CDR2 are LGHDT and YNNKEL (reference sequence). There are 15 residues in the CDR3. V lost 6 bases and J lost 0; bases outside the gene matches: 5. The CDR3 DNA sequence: TGTGCCAGCAGGCAGGGACAGCACTCTGGAAACACCATATATTTT. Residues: CASRQGQHSGNTIYF.

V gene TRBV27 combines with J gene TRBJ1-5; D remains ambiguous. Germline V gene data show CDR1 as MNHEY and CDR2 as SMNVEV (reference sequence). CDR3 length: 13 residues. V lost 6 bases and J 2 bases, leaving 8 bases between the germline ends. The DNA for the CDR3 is TGTGCCAGCAGAGACGGGGGCAATCAGCCCCAGCATTTT. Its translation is CASRDGGNQPQHF.

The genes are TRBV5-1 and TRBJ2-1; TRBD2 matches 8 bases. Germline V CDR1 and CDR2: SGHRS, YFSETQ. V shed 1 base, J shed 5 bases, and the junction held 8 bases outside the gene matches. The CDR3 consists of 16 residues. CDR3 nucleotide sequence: TGCGCCAGCAGCTTGCGGACTAGCAAGTCGGACAATGAGCAGTTCTTC. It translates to CASSLRTSKSDNEQFF.